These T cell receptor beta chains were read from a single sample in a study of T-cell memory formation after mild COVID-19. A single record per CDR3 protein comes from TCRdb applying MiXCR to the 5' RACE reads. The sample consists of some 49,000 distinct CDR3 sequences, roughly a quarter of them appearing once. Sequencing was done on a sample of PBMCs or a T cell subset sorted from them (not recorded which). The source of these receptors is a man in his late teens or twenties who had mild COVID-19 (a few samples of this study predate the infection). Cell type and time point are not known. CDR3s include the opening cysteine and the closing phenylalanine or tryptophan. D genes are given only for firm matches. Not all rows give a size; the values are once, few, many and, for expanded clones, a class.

CASSQRRGGTDTQYF	TGCGCCAGCAGCCAACGCCGGGGGGGAACAGATACGCAGTATTTT	TRBJ2-3	TRBD2	few	TRBV4-1
CASINIGSEAFF	TGTGCCAGCATTAACATAGGGTCTGAAGCTTTCTTT	TRBJ1-1	.	.	TRBV6-6
CASSSSTGTSAYEQYF	TGTGCCAGCAGCTCATCGACCGGGACTAGCGCCTACGAGCAGTACTTC	TRBJ2-7	TRBD2	.	TRBV7-8
CASSYGVRSTEAFF	TGTGCCAGCAGTTACGGCGTAAGGTCCACTGAAGCTTTCTTT	TRBJ1-1	.	few	TRBV6-5
CASSDNPSGGNNEQFF	TGTGCCAGCAGTGATAATCCGAGCGGGGGAAACAATGAGCAGTTCTTC	TRBJ2-1	TRBD2	.	TRBV12-3/TRBV12-4
CASSLTGNTEAFF	TGCGCCAGCAGCTTGACAGGCAACACTGAAGCTTTCTTT	TRBJ1-1	.	.	TRBV5-1
CSVDGTSGRWNEQFF	TGCAGCGTCGATGGGACTAGCGGTCGTTGGAATGAGCAGTTCTTC	TRBJ2-1	TRBD2	.	TRBV29-1
CASSSGQGGTYEQYF	TGTGCCAGCAGCTCAGGGCAGGGCGGGACCTACGAGCAGTACTTC	TRBJ2-7	.	few	TRBV7-6
CASTLRGMNTEAFF	TGTGCCAGCACCCTGAGAGGCATGAACACTGAAGCTTTCTTT	TRBJ1-1	.	few	TRBV12-3/TRBV12-4
CASSEAFGGQPQHF	TGTGCCAGCAGTGAAGCGTTTGGGGGGCAGCCCCAGCATTTT	TRBJ1-5	.	.	TRBV2
CASSFGSGYTF	TGTGCCAGCAGCTTTGGGTCAGGCTACACCTTC	TRBJ1-2	.	many	TRBV7-8
CASSQQGYNEQFF	TGTGCCAGCAGCCAACAGGGTTACAATGAGCAGTTCTTC	TRBJ2-1	.	.	TRBV27
CASSLGPGELFF	TGTGCCAGCAGCTTAGGTCCCGGGGAGCTGTTTTTT	TRBJ2-2	.	.	TRBV7-9
CSARDRAIGGRFGSQPQHF	TGCAGTGCTAGAGATCGGGCCATAGGGGGTAGGTTCGGGAGTCAGCCCCAGCATTTT	TRBJ1-5	.	few	TRBV20-1
CASSQIDRGDNQPQHF	TGTGCCAGCAGCCAAATTGATAGGGGAGACAATCAGCCCCAGCATTTT	TRBJ1-5	.	.	TRBV4-2
CASSYSPTNTGELFF	TGTGCCAGCAGTTACTCGCCCACGAACACCGGGGAGCTGTTTTTT	TRBJ2-2	.	.	TRBV6-2/TRBV6-3
CSVEDQEGQNTGELFF	TGCAGCGTTGAAGATCAAGAGGGACAAAACACCGGGGAGCTGTTTTTT	TRBJ2-2	.	.	TRBV29-1
CASSSPTNTGELFF	TGCGCCAGCAGCTCCCCCACAAACACCGGGGAGCTGTTTTTT	TRBJ2-2	.	.	TRBV5-1
CSAISGTGFRNEQFF	TGCAGTGCTATCTCCGGTACAGGGTTTCGCAATGAGCAGTTCTTC	TRBJ2-1	.	.	TRBV20-1
CASSWLGSIGEQFF	TGTGCCAGCAGTTGGCTTGGCTCGATCGGAGAGCAGTTCTTC	TRBJ2-1	.	.	TRBV28
CASTRTAYSNQPQHF	TGTGCCAGCACACGGACGGCTTATAGCAATCAGCCCCAGCATTTT	TRBJ1-5	.	few	TRBV6-5
CAGQTSGGPEEQFF	TGTGCCGGCCAGACTAGCGGGGGGCCGGAGGAGCAGTTCTTC	TRBJ2-1	TRBD2	few	TRBV2
CASSWGGADTGELFF	TGTGCCAGCAGTTGGGGGGGGGCCGACACCGGGGAGCTGTTTTTT	TRBJ2-2	.	few	TRBV12-3/TRBV12-4